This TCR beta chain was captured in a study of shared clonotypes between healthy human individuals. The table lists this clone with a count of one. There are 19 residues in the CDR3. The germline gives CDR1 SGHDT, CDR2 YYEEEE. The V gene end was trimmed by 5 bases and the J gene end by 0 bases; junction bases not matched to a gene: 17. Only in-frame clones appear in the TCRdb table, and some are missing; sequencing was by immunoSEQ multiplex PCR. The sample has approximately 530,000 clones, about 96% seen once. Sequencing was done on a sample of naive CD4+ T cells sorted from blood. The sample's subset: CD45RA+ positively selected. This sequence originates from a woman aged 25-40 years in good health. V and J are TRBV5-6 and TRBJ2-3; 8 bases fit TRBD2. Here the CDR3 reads CASRLRTSWISSSTDTQYF. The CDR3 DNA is TGTGCCAGCAGACTTAGGACTAGCTGGATAAGCTCTAGCACAGATACGCAGTATTTT.